The next 2 T cell receptor beta chains were all read from a single sample in a study of cytomegalovirus exposure and HLA in healthy donors. Amplification used 60 Vbeta primers and 13 Jbeta primers. Here immunoSEQ multiplex PCR was the method, and the copy in TCRdb shows in-frame clones only, minus some. The data hold some 100,000 clones, with 65% to 75% observed a single time. What was sequenced was PBMCs. The receptors here all came from a woman aged 45 to 65 in good health and CMV-seropositive.

This rearrangement joins TRBV4-3 to TRBJ1-5; D might be TRBD1 (6 bases). CDR1 is LGHNA and CDR2 is YSLEER in the germline V gene. V lost 0 bases, J lost 2 bases, and 11 bases lay in between. CDR3 size: 16 residues. The CDR3 loop reads CASSQDWTEGNQPQHF. The CDR3, as DNA: TGCGCCAGCAGCCAAGATTGGACAGAAGGCAATCAGCCCCAGCATTTT.

This rearrangement joins TRBV19 to TRBJ2-1; 10 positions match TRBD1. There are 15 residues in the CDR3. V lost 9 bases and J lost 7; bases outside the gene matches: 12. Germline V gene sequence: CDR1 LNHDA, CDR2 SQIVND (reference sequence). CDR3 bases: TGTGCCAGCAGAACGGGACAGGGGAATGGTAATGAGCAGTTCTTC. Its translation is CASRTGQGNGNEQFF. Complete variable domain (other parts from reference TRBV19 and TRBJ2-1): DGGITQSPKYLFRKEGQNVTLSCEQNLNHDAMYWYRQDPGQGLRLIYYSQIVNDFQKGDIAEGYSVSREKKESFPLTVTSAQKNPTAFYLCASRTGQGNGNEQFFGPGTRLTVL.